This T cell receptor (beta chain) emerged from a study of T cells in Graves' hyperthyroidism and ophthalmopathy. This clonotype was seen just once. With a much larger clone just one base away, this may be a read error. The CDR3 regions of TCR beta were amplified from RNA transcripts. Using the HTBI primer set, a first-round RT-PCR was run on the TCR CDR3. MiXCR, run by TCRdb on the multiplex PCR reads, gives a single entry per CDR3 protein. Of approximately 610,000 distinct CDR3 sequences in the sample, about a sixth were seen once. The CDR3 extends over 12 amino acids. The V gene's germline CDR1 is MNHEY and CDR2 SVGEGT. With 7 bases removed from V and 1 base from J, the gap between germline ends came to 4 bases.

This TCR derives from a woman aged 18-30 years with Graves' hyperthyroidism. V is TRBV6-2 or TRBV6-3 and J is TRBJ2-2; no firm D call. The sample was blood. Here the CDR3 reads CASTENTGELFF. The CDR3 coding sequence is TGTGCCAGCACCGAGAACACCGGGGAGCTGTTTTTT.